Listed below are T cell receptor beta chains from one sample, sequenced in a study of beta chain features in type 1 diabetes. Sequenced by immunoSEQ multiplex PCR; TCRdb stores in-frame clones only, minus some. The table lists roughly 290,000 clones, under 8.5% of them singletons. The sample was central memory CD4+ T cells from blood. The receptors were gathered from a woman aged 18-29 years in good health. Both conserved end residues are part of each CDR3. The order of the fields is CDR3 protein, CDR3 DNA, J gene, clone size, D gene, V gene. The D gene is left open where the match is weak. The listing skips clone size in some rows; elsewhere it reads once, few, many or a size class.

CASSLRTGGTNQPQHF TGTGCCAGCAGTCTTAGGACAGGGGGGACAAATCAGCCCCAGCATTTT TRBJ1-5 - TRBD1 TRBV2
CASRDSGNQPQHF TGTGCCAGTCGGGATTCCGGCAATCAGCCCCAGCATTTT TRBJ1-5 many - TRBV19
CASSQDRTLRSTDTQYF TGTGCCAGCAGCCAAGATAGGACCCTGAGAAGCACAGATACGCAGTATTTT TRBJ2-3 few - TRBV14
CASSLRAVSSYNEQFF TGTGCCAGCAGCTTAAGGGCGGTCAGCTCCTACAATGAGCAGTTCTTC TRBJ2-1 many - TRBV13
CASSPSKGGYNEQFF TGTGCCAGCTCACCATCTAAGGGCGGCTACAATGAGCAGTTCTTC TRBJ2-1 many - TRBV18
CASSLGQPQETQYF TGTGCCAGCAGCCTTGGACAACCCCAAGAGACCCAGTACTTC TRBJ2-5 - - TRBV11-3
CATSERNSPLHF TGTGCCACCAGCGAACGGAATTCACCCCTCCACTTT TRBJ1-6 many - TRBV15
CASRLGQGGETQYF TGTGCCAGCAGATTGGGACAGGGCGGAGAGACCCAGTACTTC TRBJ2-5 - TRBD1 TRBV2
CASSNQLGLNEQFF TGTGCCAGCAGCAATCAACTGGGACTTAATGAGCAGTTCTTC TRBJ2-1 - - TRBV7-8
CAISGANTEAFF TGTGCCATCAGTGGGGCGAACACTGAAGCTTTCTTT TRBJ1-1 - - TRBV10-3
CASSIRNEQFF TGTGCCAGCAGCATCCGGAATGAGCAGTTCTTC TRBJ2-1 few - TRBV28
CASSQDSNTGANVLTF TGTGCCAGCAGCCAGGATTCAAATACTGGGGCCAACGTCCTGACTTTC TRBJ2-6 many - TRBV4-2
CASLGGQSSYNEQFF TGTGCCAGCTTGGGGGGACAAAGCTCCTACAATGAGCAGTTCTTC TRBJ2-1 few - TRBV6-6
CASARPGLAGHNEQFF TGTGCCAGTGCGCGACCGGGACTAGCGGGTCACAATGAGCAGTTCTTC TRBJ2-1 few TRBD2 TRBV19
CSVDIGTDTQYF TGCAGCGTTGATATAGGGACAGATACGCAGTATTTT TRBJ2-3 - - TRBV29-1
CASSPLKDQPQHF TGTGCCAGCTCACCATTAAAGGACCAGCCCCAGCATTTT TRBJ1-5 - - TRBV18
CSVERRRQNTDTQYF TGCAGCGTTGAAAGGCGTCGGCAAAACACAGATACGCAGTATTTT TRBJ2-3 few - TRBV29-1
CASSWTVTAEAFF TGTGCCAGCAGCTGGACAGTGACGGCTGAAGCTTTCTTT TRBJ1-1 few - TRBV7-9
CAISESKAGLNYGYTF TGTGCCATCAGTGAGTCGAAGGCAGGGCTGAACTATGGCTACACCTTC TRBJ1-2 few - TRBV10-3
CASSPRHALGELFF TGTGCCAGCAGCCCCCGACACGCCCTCGGGGAGCTGTTTTTT TRBJ2-2 - - TRBV7-9
CASSAYSGRVGETQYF TGTGCCAGCAGCGCCTATTCCGGGAGGGTGGGTGAGACCCAGTACTTC TRBJ2-5 few TRBD2 TRBV9
CAWRVGGYGELFF TGTGCCTGGAGGGTTGGGGGATACGGGGAGCTGTTTTTT TRBJ2-2 - - TRBV30
CASSLLLSNEQYF TGTGCCAGCAGCTTGTTGCTAAGCAACGAGCAGTACTTC TRBJ2-7 few - TRBV7-8
CASSIGRIYNEQFF TGTGCCAGTAGTATTGGCAGGATCTACAATGAGCAGTTCTTC TRBJ2-1 - - TRBV19
CASSLVRGLRIDGYTF TGTGCCAGCAGCTTAGTTCGGGGCCTACGGATAGATGGCTACACCTTC TRBJ1-2 few - TRBV7-2
CASSLGQGGSQETQYF TGTGCCAGCAGCTTAGGACAGGGCGGGTCGCAAGAGACCCAGTACTTC TRBJ2-5 few TRBD1 TRBV7-6
CASSFGTADTQYF TGTGCCAGCAGCTTTGGGACGGCAGATACGCAGTATTTT TRBJ2-3 many - TRBV7-9
CASSNQNWQPSGENTGELFF TGTGCCAGCAGCAACCAGAATTGGCAGCCTTCTGGTGAGAACACCGGGGAGCTGTTTTTT TRBJ2-2 - - TRBV11-3
CASSYSETHEQYF TGTGCCAGCAGTTACTCGGAGACGCACGAGCAGTACTTC TRBJ2-7 few - TRBV6-6
CASSDRQGGNYGYTF TGTGCCAGCAGTGACAGACAGGGAGGAAACTATGGCTACACCTTC TRBJ1-2 - TRBD1 TRBV6-1
CASSLNMGTSDTQYF TGTGCCAGCAGCTTAAATATGGGGACATCAGATACGCAGTATTTT TRBJ2-3 - - TRBV7-2
CAWEDRRGNEQFF TGTGCCTGGGAAGATCGGCGGGGCAATGAGCAGTTCTTC TRBJ2-1 many - TRBV30
CASTLPGGGTFEAFF TGTGCCAGCACCTTACCCGGGGGGGGCACCTTTGAAGCTTTCTTT TRBJ1-1 - - TRBV28
CASSPVRTANTGELFF TGTGCCAGCAGTCCCGTTAGGACGGCGAACACCGGGGAGCTGTTTTTT TRBJ2-2 - - TRBV6-6
CASSGLRGSSNQPQHF TGTGCCAGCAGTGGGCTCCGGGGGAGTAGCAATCAGCCCCAGCATTTT TRBJ1-5 many - TRBV6-6
CASRSGTGGSPLHF TGTGCCAGCCGGTCGGGTACAGGGGGTAGTCCCCTCCACTTT TRBJ1-6 - TRBD1 TRBV2
CASSQNGQTQYF TGCGCCAGCAGCCAGAACGGACAGACCCAGTACTTC TRBJ2-5 - - TRBV5-4
CASRVGGTASNYGYTF TGTGCCAGCAGAGTAGGAGGGACAGCCTCTAACTATGGCTACACCTTC TRBJ1-2 - TRBD1 TRBV28
CASSPRNYEQYF TGCGCCAGCAGCCCCAGGAACTACGAGCAGTACTTC TRBJ2-7 - - TRBV5-1
CASSSGLASSYEQYF TGTGCCAGCAGCTCCGGTCTCGCAAGCTCCTACGAGCAGTACTTC TRBJ2-7 few - TRBV7-2
CASTNSRGLGEKLFF TGTGCCAGCACTAATTCCAGGGGGCTTGGCGAAAAACTGTTTTTT TRBJ1-4 few TRBD1 TRBV28
CASSKGQGVIQETQYF TGCGCCAGCAGCAAGGGACAGGGAGTCATTCAAGAGACCCAGTACTTC TRBJ2-5 - TRBD1 TRBV5-1
CASSPTGTGPYGYTF TGTGCCAGCAGCCCAACCGGGACAGGACCCTATGGCTACACCTTC TRBJ1-2 few TRBD1 TRBV9
CASSYPRQGTYEQYF TGTGCCAGCAGTTACCCTAGACAGGGTACCTACGAGCAGTACTTC TRBJ2-7 - TRBD1 TRBV6-6
CASGASFTGELFF TGTGCCAGCGGGGCATCGTTTACCGGGGAGCTGTTTTTT TRBJ2-2 many - TRBV6-6
CAWSVGVPGNTIYF TGTGCCTGGAGTGTGGGGGTACCTGGAAACACCATATATTTT TRBJ1-3 - - TRBV30
CASSISGQGYSPLHF TGTGCCAGCTCAATTTCGGGACAGGGCTATTCACCCCTCCACTTT TRBJ1-6 few TRBD1 TRBV18
CASNGGGSIYEQFF TGTGCCAGCAACGGGGGCGGGAGTATCTATGAGCAGTTCTTC TRBJ2-1 - - TRBV9
CASSLGQAASNEQFF TGTGCCAGCAGCTTAGGGCAGGCGGCCAGCAATGAGCAGTTCTTC TRBJ2-1 few - TRBV7-9
CASSLTDQETQYF TGTGCCAGCAGCTTAACGGACCAAGAGACCCAGTACTTC TRBJ2-5 - - TRBV7-2
CAWFPDRDYGYTF TGTGCCTGGTTTCCTGACAGGGACTATGGCTACACCTTC TRBJ1-2 - TRBD1 TRBV30
CASSLGGSVNTEAFF TGTGCCAGCAGCTTAGGGGGCAGCGTGAACACTGAAGCTTTCTTT TRBJ1-1 - - TRBV7-2
CASSLVGQGGEKLFF TGTGCCAGCAGCTTGGTCGGACAGGGCGGTGAAAAACTGTTTTTT TRBJ1-4 few TRBD1 TRBV7-2
CASSAQGWEKAFF TGTGCCAGCAGCGCACAGGGGTGGGAAAAAGCTTTCTTT TRBJ1-1 few TRBD1 TRBV7-2
CASSTQAGGYNEQFF TGTGCCAGCAGCACTCAGGCGGGGGGGTACAATGAGCAGTTCTTC TRBJ2-1 many TRBD2 TRBV5-4
CASSPHRGNTGELFF TGTGCCAGCAGCCCACACAGGGGGAACACCGGGGAGCTGTTTTTT TRBJ2-2 - TRBD1 TRBV7-9
CASSDDSGRGYEQYF TGTGCCAGCAGTGATGATAGCGGGAGGGGGTACGAGCAGTACTTC TRBJ2-7 - TRBD2 TRBV25-1
CASSKRRRTGGEETQYF TGTGCCAGCAGCAAAAGGAGGAGGACAGGGGGCGAAGAGACCCAGTACTTC TRBJ2-5 - - TRBV21-1
CASSLAGGQSYEQYF TGTGCCAGCAGTCTAGCGGGAGGGCAGTCCTACGAGCAGTACTTC TRBJ2-7 - TRBD2 TRBV7-3